Listed below are T cell receptor beta chains from one sample, sequenced in a study of identical twins. TCRdb processed the 5' RACE reads anew with MiXCR; each CDR3 protein has one entry. The sample contains 600,000 to 700,000 distinct CDR3 sequences, 21% of which appear only once. The same data also went into a second study, on T cells expressing NK-cell markers.

The sample taken for sequencing was PBMCs. The receptors were gathered from a woman between 18 and 30 years old in good health. CDR3s include the opening cysteine and the closing phenylalanine or tryptophan. The D gene is left open where the match is weak. Part of the rows lack a size; the others show once, few, many or a class for expanded clones.

v_call: TRBV5-1
j_call: TRBJ2-3
d_call: TRBD2
cdr3_length: 15
clone_size: many
cdr3_nt: TGCGCCAGCAGCTTGCAAGCGGGGGGCCCAGATACGCAGTATTTT
cdr3_aa: CASSLQAGGPDTQYF

v_call: TRBV20-1
j_call: TRBJ2-4
d_call: NA
cdr3_length: 14
clone_size: NA
cdr3_nt: TGCAGTGCTAGAGGTGGACTGGCCCAAAACATTCAGTACTTC
cdr3_aa: CSARGGLAQNIQYF

v_call: TRBV7-9
j_call: TRBJ2-3
d_call: NA
cdr3_length: 10
clone_size: many
cdr3_nt: TGTGCCAGCAGCGGGCCTCCGCAGTATTTT
cdr3_aa: CASSGPPQYF

v_call: TRBV5-1
j_call: TRBJ2-1
d_call: NA
cdr3_length: 15
clone_size: few
cdr3_nt: TGCGCCAGCAGCTTGATAACACAAGGCAACAATGAGCAGTTCTTC
cdr3_aa: CASSLITQGNNEQFF

v_call: TRBV25-1
j_call: TRBJ2-7
d_call: TRBD1
cdr3_length: 16
clone_size: NA
cdr3_nt: TGTGCCAGCAGTGACCTCCACGGGACAGGGAACTACGAGCAGTACTTC
cdr3_aa: CASSDLHGTGNYEQYF

v_call: TRBV6-1
j_call: TRBJ2-1
d_call: TRBD2
cdr3_length: 16
clone_size: NA
cdr3_nt: TGTGCCAGCAGGCCGGAAGAAGCGGGAGGGCATTATGAGCAGTTCTTC
cdr3_aa: CASRPEEAGGHYEQFF

v_call: TRBV29-1
j_call: TRBJ2-5
d_call: TRBD2
cdr3_length: 14
clone_size: NA
cdr3_nt: TGCAGCGTCTCATCGACTAGCGGGGGAGAGACCCAGTACTTC
cdr3_aa: CSVSSTSGGETQYF

v_call: TRBV4-3
j_call: TRBJ2-7
d_call: NA
cdr3_length: 18
clone_size: NA
cdr3_nt: TGCGCCAGCAGCCCCACCACTCCCAGCACAACTCAATCCTACGAGCAGTACTTC
cdr3_aa: CASSPTTPSTTQSYEQYF

v_call: TRBV19
j_call: TRBJ2-2
d_call: NA
cdr3_length: 14
clone_size: NA
cdr3_nt: TGTGCCAGTAGTTACACGGGACTTATGGGGGAGCTGTTTTTT
cdr3_aa: CASSYTGLMGELFF

v_call: TRBV11-1
j_call: TRBJ2-7
d_call: TRBD2
cdr3_length: 14
clone_size: few
cdr3_nt: TGTGCCAGCAGCATGACTAGCGGGGGATACGAGCAGTACTTC
cdr3_aa: CASSMTSGGYEQYF

v_call: TRBV9
j_call: TRBJ1-2
d_call: NA
cdr3_length: 12
clone_size: NA
cdr3_nt: TGTGCCAGCTGGCAGGGTAGGAGTGGCTACACCTTC
cdr3_aa: CASWQGRSGYTF

v_call: TRBV30
j_call: TRBJ2-7
d_call: NA
cdr3_length: 13
clone_size: NA
cdr3_nt: TGTGCCTGGAGTGTAGCATCACACTACGAGCAGTACTTC
cdr3_aa: CAWSVASHYEQYF

v_call: TRBV30
j_call: TRBJ2-1
d_call: NA
cdr3_length: 10
clone_size: NA
cdr3_nt: TGTGCCTGGGACGCTAGTAGGCAGTTCTTC
cdr3_aa: CAWDASRQFF

v_call: TRBV7-3
j_call: TRBJ2-3
d_call: NA
cdr3_length: 13
clone_size: many
cdr3_nt: TGTGCCAGCAGCCCAGGAACCACAGATACGCAGTATTTT
cdr3_aa: CASSPGTTDTQYF

v_call: TRBV5-5
j_call: TRBJ2-5
d_call: NA
cdr3_length: 13
clone_size: few
cdr3_nt: TGTGCCAGCAGCTTCGACAGCCGGGAGACCCAGTACTTC
cdr3_aa: CASSFDSRETQYF

v_call: TRBV9
j_call: TRBJ1-2
d_call: NA
cdr3_length: 13
clone_size: NA
cdr3_nt: TGTGCCAGCAATAAGCAGGGTCACTATGGCTACACCTTC
cdr3_aa: CASNKQGHYGYTF

v_call: TRBV20-1
j_call: TRBJ2-3
d_call: NA
cdr3_length: 13
clone_size: few
cdr3_nt: TGCAGTGCTAAGTCCAAGAACACAGATACGCAGTATTTT
cdr3_aa: CSAKSKNTDTQYF

v_call: TRBV27
j_call: TRBJ1-1
d_call: TRBD1
cdr3_length: 16
clone_size: NA
cdr3_nt: TGTGCCAGCAGACATCCGGGACAGGGGGCAGGTACTGAAGCTTTCTTT
cdr3_aa: CASRHPGQGAGTEAFF

v_call: TRBV7-9
j_call: TRBJ2-7
d_call: NA
cdr3_length: 12
clone_size: NA
cdr3_nt: TGTGCCAGCAGCTTAATGGGGACCGAGCAGTACTTC
cdr3_aa: CASSLMGTEQYF

v_call: TRBV29-1
j_call: TRBJ2-1
d_call: TRBD2
cdr3_length: 13
clone_size: NA
cdr3_nt: TGCAGCGCTGACGGGCTAGCGGGGAATGAGCAGTTCTTC
cdr3_aa: CSADGLAGNEQFF

v_call: TRBV6-2/TRBV6-3
j_call: TRBJ2-7
d_call: TRBD1
cdr3_length: 15
clone_size: NA
cdr3_nt: TGTGCCAGCAGCTCCGGGACAGGGAGTCCCTACGAGCAGTACTTC
cdr3_aa: CASSSGTGSPYEQYF

v_call: TRBV10-3
j_call: TRBJ2-2
d_call: NA
cdr3_length: 12
clone_size: NA
cdr3_nt: TGTGCCATCAACAGGAACACCGGGGAGCTGTTTTTT
cdr3_aa: CAINRNTGELFF

v_call: TRBV5-1
j_call: TRBJ2-3
d_call: TRBD1
cdr3_length: 16
clone_size: NA
cdr3_nt: TGCGCCAGCAGTGGGCAAATTCAGGGGGCTGCAGATACGCAGTATTTT
cdr3_aa: CASSGQIQGAADTQYF

v_call: TRBV6-1
j_call: TRBJ2-1
d_call: NA
cdr3_length: 14
clone_size: NA
cdr3_nt: TGTGCCAGCAGTGCATCCCGGGACGGCAATGAGCAGTTCTTC
cdr3_aa: CASSASRDGNEQFF

v_call: TRBV18
j_call: TRBJ2-3
d_call: NA
cdr3_length: 14
clone_size: few
cdr3_nt: TGTGCCAGCTCACCACCGGTACAACCAGATACGCAGTATTTT
cdr3_aa: CASSPPVQPDTQYF

v_call: TRBV9
j_call: TRBJ1-2
d_call: TRBD1
cdr3_length: 14
clone_size: NA
cdr3_nt: TGTGCCAGCAGCCCCCGACAGGGGGCGGGAGGCTACACCTTC
cdr3_aa: CASSPRQGAGGYTF

v_call: TRBV20-1
j_call: TRBJ2-5
d_call: TRBD2
cdr3_length: 15
clone_size: NA
cdr3_nt: TGCAGTGCTAGCCCAGAAGCGGGACCCCAAGAGACCCAGTACTTC
cdr3_aa: CSASPEAGPQETQYF

v_call: TRBV20-1
j_call: TRBJ1-6
d_call: NA
cdr3_length: 15
clone_size: many
cdr3_nt: TGCAGTGCTAGCGCTGTAGTCTCCGGTAATTCACCCCTCCACTTT
cdr3_aa: CSASAVVSGNSPLHF

v_call: TRBV3-1
j_call: TRBJ2-7
d_call: NA
cdr3_length: 12
clone_size: many
cdr3_nt: TGTGCCAGCAGCCTCAGGGGATTGGAGCAGTACTTC
cdr3_aa: CASSLRGLEQYF

v_call: TRBV2
j_call: TRBJ1-5
d_call: NA
cdr3_length: 13
clone_size: NA
cdr3_nt: TGTGCCAGCAGGGACGGGGTTGGTCAGCCCCAGCATTTT
cdr3_aa: CASRDGVGQPQHF

v_call: TRBV20-1
j_call: TRBJ2-3
d_call: NA
cdr3_length: 14
clone_size: NA
cdr3_nt: TGCAGTGCCGCCCGGGGGCCTCCCACAGATACGCAGTATTTT
cdr3_aa: CSAARGPPTDTQYF

v_call: TRBV10-3
j_call: TRBJ1-1
d_call: NA
cdr3_length: 11
clone_size: few
cdr3_nt: TGTGCCATCAGCGGCCAGGGTGAAGCTTTCTTT
cdr3_aa: CAISGQGEAFF

v_call: TRBV6-2/TRBV6-3
j_call: TRBJ2-7
d_call: NA
cdr3_length: 12
clone_size: few
cdr3_nt: TGTGCCACCAAGGGGGAGAACTACGAGCAGTACTTC
cdr3_aa: CATKGENYEQYF

v_call: TRBV9
j_call: TRBJ2-1
d_call: TRBD2
cdr3_length: 16
clone_size: few
cdr3_nt: TGTGCCAGCAGCACCCTAGCGGGGGGACGGTACAATGAGCAGTTCTTC
cdr3_aa: CASSTLAGGRYNEQFF

v_call: TRBV18
j_call: TRBJ2-6
d_call: NA
cdr3_length: 16
clone_size: NA
cdr3_nt: TGTGCCAGCTCACCATGGGTCGGCTCTGGGGCCAACGTCCTGACTTTC
cdr3_aa: CASSPWVGSGANVLTF

v_call: TRBV6-1
j_call: TRBJ2-1
d_call: NA
cdr3_length: 15
clone_size: NA
cdr3_nt: TGTGCCAGCACCCCTTTCGGTCTTAGTTACAATGAGCAGTTCTTC
cdr3_aa: CASTPFGLSYNEQFF

v_call: TRBV20-1
j_call: TRBJ2-1
d_call: NA
cdr3_length: 18
clone_size: NA
cdr3_nt: TGCAGTGCTGGAATCAGGGTTCTGTCCTCTAAAGGACACAATGAGCAGTTCTTC
cdr3_aa: CSAGIRVLSSKGHNEQFF

v_call: TRBV6-5
j_call: TRBJ2-5
d_call: NA
cdr3_length: 14
clone_size: few
cdr3_nt: TGTGCCAGCAGTTACTTCGGGGTTCGGGAGACCCAGTACTTC
cdr3_aa: CASSYFGVRETQYF

v_call: TRBV9
j_call: TRBJ2-1
d_call: NA
cdr3_length: 11
clone_size: many
cdr3_nt: TGTGCCAGCAGCGTACCCGGGGAGCAGTTCTTC
cdr3_aa: CASSVPGEQFF

v_call: TRBV29-1
j_call: TRBJ2-1
d_call: NA
cdr3_length: 15
clone_size: many
cdr3_nt: TGCAGCGTTGAATTGTCGGTCCGCTCCTACAATGAGCAGTTCTTC
cdr3_aa: CSVELSVRSYNEQFF

v_call: TRBV21-1
j_call: TRBJ2-3
d_call: NA
cdr3_length: 11
clone_size: NA
cdr3_nt: TGTGCCAGCAGCGAAACTAGAACGCAGTATTTT
cdr3_aa: CASSETRTQYF

v_call: TRBV12-3/TRBV12-4
j_call: TRBJ2-3
d_call: TRBD2
cdr3_length: 17
clone_size: many
cdr3_nt: TGTGCCAGCAGTTTTAGGGGACTAGCGGGAACCACAGATACGCAGTATTTT
cdr3_aa: CASSFRGLAGTTDTQYF

v_call: TRBV20-1
j_call: TRBJ2-3
d_call: NA
cdr3_length: 13
clone_size: NA
cdr3_nt: TGCAGTGCTCCCCCCGTGGGCACAGATACGCAGTATTTT
cdr3_aa: CSAPPVGTDTQYF

v_call: TRBV12-3/TRBV12-4
j_call: TRBJ1-6
d_call: TRBD1
cdr3_length: 16
clone_size: many
cdr3_nt: TGTGCCAGCAGTTTCCTGAGCGGACAGGCAAATTCACCCCTCCACTTT
cdr3_aa: CASSFLSGQANSPLHF

v_call: TRBV4-1
j_call: TRBJ2-7
d_call: TRBD1
cdr3_length: 17
clone_size: NA
cdr3_nt: TGCGCCACCAGCCAAGAATGGGGGGGGACAGGGGGTTCAGAGCAGTACTTC
cdr3_aa: CATSQEWGGTGGSEQYF

v_call: TRBV29-1
j_call: TRBJ2-1
d_call: TRBD2
cdr3_length: 13
clone_size: many
cdr3_nt: TGCAGCGTTGTGTCTAGCGGGGTTAATGAGCAGTTCTTC
cdr3_aa: CSVVSSGVNEQFF

v_call: TRBV11-1
j_call: TRBJ2-3
d_call: NA
cdr3_length: 14
clone_size: few
cdr3_nt: TGTGCCAGCACCCAACGGGGAGCCACAGATACGCAGTATTTT
cdr3_aa: CASTQRGATDTQYF

v_call: TRBV20-1
j_call: TRBJ2-2
d_call: TRBD2
cdr3_length: 14
clone_size: NA
cdr3_nt: TGCAGTGCTAGAGGAGCTAGCGGAGCCGGGGAGCTGTTTTTT
cdr3_aa: CSARGASGAGELFF

v_call: TRBV7-2
j_call: TRBJ2-7
d_call: NA
cdr3_length: 13
clone_size: many
cdr3_nt: TGTGCCAGCAGCTTAAACGAGGGCTACGAGCAGTACTTC
cdr3_aa: CASSLNEGYEQYF

v_call: TRBV4-3
j_call: TRBJ1-1
d_call: NA
cdr3_length: 17
clone_size: few
cdr3_nt: TGCGCCAGCAGCCAAGCCCCGTACAGGGCAGGGGTGGGTGAAGCTTTCTTT
cdr3_aa: CASSQAPYRAGVGEAFF

v_call: TRBV2
j_call: TRBJ2-3
d_call: TRBD1
cdr3_length: 13
clone_size: NA
cdr3_nt: TGTGCCAGCGGGGGACAGGGGGCCAATACGCAGTATTTT
cdr3_aa: CASGGQGANTQYF

v_call: TRBV27
j_call: TRBJ2-7
d_call: NA
cdr3_length: 14
clone_size: NA
cdr3_nt: TGTGCCAGCAGCCTATCACAGGGAGTCTACGAGCAGTACTTC
cdr3_aa: CASSLSQGVYEQYF

v_call: TRBV7-6
j_call: TRBJ2-1
d_call: NA
cdr3_length: 14
clone_size: NA
cdr3_nt: TGTGCCAGCAGCTTAGTGGATTGGCCAGGGGAGCAGTTCTTC
cdr3_aa: CASSLVDWPGEQFF

v_call: TRBV12-3/TRBV12-4
j_call: TRBJ2-5
d_call: NA
cdr3_length: 13
clone_size: NA
cdr3_nt: TGTGCCAGCACCCCGGGGCTACGGGAGACCCAGTACTTC
cdr3_aa: CASTPGLRETQYF

v_call: TRBV7-2
j_call: TRBJ1-2
d_call: NA
cdr3_length: 13
clone_size: NA
cdr3_nt: TGTGCCAGCAGCTCGTCAACGACAGGCGGCTACACCTTC
cdr3_aa: CASSSSTTGGYTF

v_call: TRBV7-2
j_call: TRBJ2-1
d_call: TRBD2
cdr3_length: 16
clone_size: NA
cdr3_nt: TGTGCCAGCAGCCCTTTTGGCGGGAGGAGGGCGGGTGAGCAGTTCTTC
cdr3_aa: CASSPFGGRRAGEQFF

v_call: TRBV12-3/TRBV12-4
j_call: TRBJ1-1
d_call: NA
cdr3_length: 15
clone_size: NA
cdr3_nt: TGTGCCAGCAGAAAGGGACTCTCACAGGGCACTGAAGCTTTCTTT
cdr3_aa: CASRKGLSQGTEAFF

v_call: TRBV4-3
j_call: TRBJ2-3
d_call: NA
cdr3_length: 14
clone_size: few
cdr3_nt: TGCGCCAGCAGCCAAGATCACACTTCAGATACGCAGTATTTT
cdr3_aa: CASSQDHTSDTQYF

v_call: TRBV7-9
j_call: TRBJ2-3
d_call: NA
cdr3_length: 16
clone_size: once
cdr3_nt: TGTGCCAGCAGTATTGGGTGGAAGAACCCCACAGATACGCAGTATTTT
cdr3_aa: CASSIGWKNPTDTQYF

v_call: TRBV20-1
j_call: TRBJ2-6
d_call: TRBD1
cdr3_length: 16
clone_size: few
cdr3_nt: TGCTGTGCTAGCCAGGGGGCGCGGTCTGGGGCCAACGTCCTGACTTTC
cdr3_aa: CCASQGARSGANVLTF